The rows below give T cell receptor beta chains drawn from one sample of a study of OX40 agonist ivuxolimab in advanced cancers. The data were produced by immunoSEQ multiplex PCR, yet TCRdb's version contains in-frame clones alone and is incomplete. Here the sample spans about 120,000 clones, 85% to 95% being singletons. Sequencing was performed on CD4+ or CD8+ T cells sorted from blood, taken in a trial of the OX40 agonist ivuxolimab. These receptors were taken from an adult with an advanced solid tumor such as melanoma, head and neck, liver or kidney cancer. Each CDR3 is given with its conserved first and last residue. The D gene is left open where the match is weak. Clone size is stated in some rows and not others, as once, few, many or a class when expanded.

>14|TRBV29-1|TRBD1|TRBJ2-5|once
CSVEGSRGRETQYF
TGCAGCGTTGAAGGGTCCAGGGGGCGCGAGACCCAGTACTTC
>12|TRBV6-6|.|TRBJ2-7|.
CASGRAAREQYF
TGTGCCAGCGGGCGGGCGGCCCGCGAGCAGTACTTC
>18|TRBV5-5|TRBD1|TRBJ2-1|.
CASSLVAQGAPVYNEQFF
TGTGCCAGCAGCTTAGTGGCACAGGGGGCGCCGGTCTACAATGAGCAGTTCTTC
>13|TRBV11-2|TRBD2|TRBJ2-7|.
CASHLAGGYEQYF
TGTGCCAGCCATCTAGCGGGAGGATACGAGCAGTACTTC
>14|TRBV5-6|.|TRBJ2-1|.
CASSFGFIVAEQFF
TGTGCCAGCAGCTTCGGCTTCATAGTTGCTGAGCAGTTCTTC
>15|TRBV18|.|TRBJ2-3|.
CASSPPIERGDTQYF
TGTGCCAGCTCACCACCGATTGAGAGGGGAGATACGCAGTATTTT
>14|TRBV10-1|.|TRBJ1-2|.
CAPGGKQPYHGYTF
TGCGCCCCCGGGGGGAAGCAGCCCTATCATGGCTACACCTTC
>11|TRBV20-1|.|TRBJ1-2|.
CSANIQGGYTF
TGCAGTGCGAACATACAGGGTGGCTACACCTTC
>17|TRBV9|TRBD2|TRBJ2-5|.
CAIPGEGREGPWETQYF
TGTGCCATCCCCGGGGAGGGCAGGGAGGGGCCCTGGGAGACCCAGTACTTC
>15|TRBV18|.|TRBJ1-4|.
CASSPPEQSNEKLFF
TGTGCCAGCTCACCACCAGAACAGTCTAATGAAAAACTGTTTTTT
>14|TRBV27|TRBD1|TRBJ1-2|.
CASSFSRTGNGYTF
TGTGCCAGCAGTTTTAGTCGGACAGGGAATGGCTACACCTTC
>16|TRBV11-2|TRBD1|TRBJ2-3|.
CASSFGNRGQGDTQYF
TGTGCCAGCAGCTTTGGGAACAGGGGGCAGGGAGATACGCAGTATTTT
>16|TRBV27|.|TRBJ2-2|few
CATKPRVAPNTGELFF
TGTGCCACCAAGCCCAGGGTAGCGCCGAACACCGGGGAGCTGTTTTTT
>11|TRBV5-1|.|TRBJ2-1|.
CASSLGYEQFF
TGCGCCAGCAGCTTGGGGTATGAGCAGTTCTTC
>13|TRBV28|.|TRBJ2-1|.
CASSPHRNNEQFF
TGTGCCAGCAGTCCTCACCGTAACAATGAGCAGTTCTTC
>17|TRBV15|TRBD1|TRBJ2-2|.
CATSRGSDRAVTGELFF
TGTGCCACCAGCAGGGGTTCTGACAGGGCGGTCACCGGGGAGCTGTTTTTT
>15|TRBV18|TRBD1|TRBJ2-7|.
CASSLTGGAWDEQYF
TGTGCCAGCTCACTTACAGGGGGCGCGTGGGACGAGCAGTACTTC
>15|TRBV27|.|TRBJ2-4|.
CASSLGGGGKNIQYF
TGTGCCAGCAGTTTGGGAGGGGGGGGTAAAAACATTCAGTACTTC
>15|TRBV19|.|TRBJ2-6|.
CASSGPDGGANVLTF
TGTGCCAGTAGTGGGCCGGACGGCGGGGCCAACGTCCTGACTTTC
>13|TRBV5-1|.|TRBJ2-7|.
CASSQVGGPEQYF
TGCGCCAGCAGCCAAGTGGGGGGTCCCGAGCAGTACTTC
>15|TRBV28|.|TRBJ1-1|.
CASSTGGASNTEAFF
TGTGCCAGCAGTACCGGGGGCGCTTCGAACACTGAAGCTTTCTTT
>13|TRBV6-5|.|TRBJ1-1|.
CASTNRRNTEAFF
TGTGCCAGCACCAACCGACGGAACACTGAAGCTTTCTTT
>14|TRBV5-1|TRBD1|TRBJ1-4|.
CASSTGQGREKLFF
TGCGCCAGCAGCACCGGACAGGGACGAGAAAAACTGTTTTTT
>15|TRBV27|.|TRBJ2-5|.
CASSPRTLYQETQYF
TGTGCCAGCAGTCCACGGACTCTTTATCAAGAGACCCAGTACTTC
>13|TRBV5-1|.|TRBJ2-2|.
CASSPGTAGELFF
TGCGCCAGCAGCCCCGGGACCGCCGGGGAGCTGTTTTTT
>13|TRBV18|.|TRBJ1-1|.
CASSQQGNTEAFF
TGTGCCAGCTCACAACAAGGGAACACTGAAGCTTTCTTT
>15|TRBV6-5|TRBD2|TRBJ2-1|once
CASGSGEGSYNEQFF
TGTGCCAGCGGGTCGGGGGAGGGCTCCTACAATGAGCAGTTCTTC
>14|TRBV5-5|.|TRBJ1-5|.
CASSYDPSNQPQHF
TGTGCCAGCAGTTACGACCCTAGCAATCAGCCCCAGCATTTT
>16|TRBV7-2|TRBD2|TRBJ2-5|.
CASSLGLAGGGETQYF
TGTGCCAGCAGTCTGGGACTAGCGGGAGGAGGGGAGACCCAGTACTTC
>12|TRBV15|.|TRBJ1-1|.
CATQQMNTEAFF
TGTGCCACCCAGCAAATGAACACTGAAGCTTTCTTT
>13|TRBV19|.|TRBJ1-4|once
CATSGTPNEKLFF
TGTGCCACTTCAGGGACCCCTAATGAAAAACTGTTTTTT
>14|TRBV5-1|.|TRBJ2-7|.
CASSLEVRAYEQYF
TGCGCCAGCAGCTTGGAGGTCAGAGCCTACGAGCAGTACTTC
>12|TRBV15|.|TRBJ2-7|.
CATSRDLLEQYF
TGTGCCACCAGCAGAGATCTCCTCGAGCAGTACTTC
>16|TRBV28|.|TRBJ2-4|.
CASSLRGAPSQNIQYF
TGTGCCAGCAGTTTACGAGGGGCCCCCTCACAAAACATTCAGTACTTC
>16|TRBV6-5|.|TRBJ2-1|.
CASSSETSRGANEQFF
TGTGCCAGCAGTTCAGAAACTAGCCGAGGGGCCAATGAGCAGTTCTTC
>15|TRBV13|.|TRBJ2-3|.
CASSSTGTEYATQYF
TGTGCCAGCAGCTCAACCGGGACGGAATATGCTACGCAGTATTTT
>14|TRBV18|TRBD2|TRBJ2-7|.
CASSPGTSGYEQYF
TGTGCCAGCTCACCAGGGACTAGCGGCTACGAGCAGTACTTC
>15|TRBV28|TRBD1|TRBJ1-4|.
CASSEYGTANEKLFF
TGTGCCAGCAGTGAATATGGGACAGCTAATGAAAAACTGTTTTTT
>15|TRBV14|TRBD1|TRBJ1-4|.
CASSNRDRLNEKLFF
TGTGCCAGCAGCAACCGGGACAGGCTTAATGAAAAACTGTTTTTT
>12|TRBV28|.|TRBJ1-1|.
CASTKDVPQAFF
TGTGCCAGCACTAAGGACGTCCCTCAAGCTTTCTTT